The rows below give T cell receptor beta chains drawn from one sample of a study of cytomegalovirus exposure and HLA in healthy donors. TCRdb's copy holds only in-frame clones and misses some; the assay was immunoSEQ multiplex PCR. This listing includes 80,000 to 100,000 clones. The material sequenced was PBMCs. The receptors come from a man aged 50 or older in good health and CMV-seronegative. Both conserved end residues are part of each CDR3. The order of the fields is D gene, V gene, CDR3 protein. The D gene is left open where the match is weak.

D: TRBD2; V: TRBV6-6; CDR3: CASSRLAGGHEQFF
D: NA; V: TRBV7-6; CDR3: CASSPENQPQHF
D: TRBD2; V: TRBV7-8; CDR3: CASSMPSGVGANVLTF
D: NA; V: TRBV27; CDR3: CASSSTYEQYF
D: NA; V: TRBV5-1; CDR3: CASSLTANTNYGYTF
D: NA; V: TRBV11-2; CDR3: CASSFRDTQYF
D: TRBD1; V: TRBV9; CDR3: CASSVGQGNLPYEQYF
D: NA; V: TRBV7-6; CDR3: CASSLDREGSSGNTIYF
D: TRBD1; V: TRBV6-6; CDR3: CASTDRVGEKLFF
D: NA; V: TRBV10-1; CDR3: CASSEYTEGTQYF
D: TRBD2; V: TRBV5-1; CDR3: CASSFLGLAGRFTDTQYF
D: NA; V: TRBV9; CDR3: CASSERGATEAFF
D: NA; V: TRBV28; CDR3: CASSRGGTEAFF
D: TRBD1; V: TRBV18; CDR3: CASSPSEGGTGGFQPQHF
D: NA; V: TRBV18; CDR3: CASSPDFTGANVLTF
D: NA; V: TRBV7-9; CDR3: CASSLELGAHEQYF
D: TRBD2; V: TRBV7-9; CDR3: CASSLGLAEDTQYF
D: NA; V: TRBV9; CDR3: CASSLVGADTQYF
D: TRBD1; V: TRBV7-7; CDR3: CASSRRDSTGTQYF
D: NA; V: TRBV18; CDR3: CASSPQGNSNQPQHF